This T cell receptor beta chain stems from a study of HIV-infected patients and healthy controls. Roughly three months, about 14 weeks, into antiretroviral therapy, follow-up blood was collected. Whole blood was used without fractionation, so all unsorted peripheral T cells were included. CDR3 length: 15 amino acids. Germline V gene lookup returns CDR1 SEHNR and CDR2 FQNEAQ (reference sequence). Details on this clonotype: A read error may account for a junction end that differs from germline.

Reverse transcription used around 540 ng RNA and constant-region primers for alpha and beta. Each of the alpha and beta chains got its own library through chain-specific third strand synthesis with indices. Second strand DNA was synthesized using a primer at the SP2 site. MiXCR was run by TCRdb on the 5' RACE reads, yielding one entry per CDR3 protein. The sample consists of approximately 6,000 distinct CDR3 sequences, around 8.8% of them appearing once. The sample was blood, taken during antiretroviral therapy. V gene TRBV7-9 combines with J gene TRBJ2-1, with D unclear. This TCR derives from an adult with HIV infection. The CDR3 spells CASSLYFEVDNEQLF. CDR3 bases: TGTGCCAGCAGCTTATATTTTGAAGTTGACAATGAGCAGTTATTC.